This T cell receptor beta chain appears in the sequencing data of a study of blood T cell repertoires in COVID-19. Study at large: There were acute and convalescent COVID-19 samples, and they came from the United States, Italy and Spain.

The CDR3 has 15 residues. The V and J ends lost 5 bases and 5 bases respectively, with 18 bases between them. Germline-derived CDR1 and CDR2 are MDHEN and SYDVKM. Sequenced by immunoSEQ multiplex PCR; TCRdb stores in-frame clones only, minus some. The table lists 39,000 or so clones, around 80% of them singletons. The source material was peripheral blood. The sequence derives from a man aged 35 to 55 with active or convalescent COVID-19. V gene TRBV28 combines with J gene TRBJ2-5, with D possibly being TRBD2 (5 bases). This CDR3 is CASSEGQPVGETQYF. For the CDR3, the DNA is TGTGCCAGCAGTGAGGGCCAACCGGTTGGGGAGACCCAGTACTTC.